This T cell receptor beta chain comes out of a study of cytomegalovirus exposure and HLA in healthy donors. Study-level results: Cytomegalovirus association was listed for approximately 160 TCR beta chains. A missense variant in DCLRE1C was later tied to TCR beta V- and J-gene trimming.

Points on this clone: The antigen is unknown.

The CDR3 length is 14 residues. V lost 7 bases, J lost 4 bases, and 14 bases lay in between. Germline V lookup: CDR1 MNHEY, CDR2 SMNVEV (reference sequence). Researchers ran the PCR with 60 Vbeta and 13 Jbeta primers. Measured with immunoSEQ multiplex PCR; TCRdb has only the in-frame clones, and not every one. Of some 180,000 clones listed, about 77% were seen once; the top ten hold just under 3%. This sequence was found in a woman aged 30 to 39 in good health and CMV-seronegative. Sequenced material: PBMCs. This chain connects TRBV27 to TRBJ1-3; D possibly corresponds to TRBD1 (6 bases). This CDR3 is CASTVPTGGNTIYF. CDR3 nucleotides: TGTGCCAGCACAGTTCCCACAGGGGGAAACACCATATATTTT.